This TCR beta chain was profiled in a study of T cells after yellow fever vaccination. TCRdb called the 5' RACE reads again in MiXCR, with one record for every CDR3 protein. In the table there are about 340,000 distinct CDR3 sequences, under 15% of which are singletons. Study findings and constraints: Abundant contaminating clonotypes from the bulk population could appear in FACS-sorted repertoires.

The CDR3 is 13 residues long. V was pared by 6 bases and J by 4 bases, with 13 bases between. Germline V gene data show CDR1 as SQVTM and CDR2 as ANQGSEA. As concerns this clonotype: What it binds is not known.

Specimen: CD4+ T cells sorted from PBMCs, collected 15 days after the yellow fever booster vaccination. This chain uses TRBV29-1 with TRBJ1-3, with D unclear. The source is a man between 18 and 29 years old who received the YFV17D yellow fever vaccine. CDR3 sequence reads: CSVDGQLGNTIYF. The CDR3 DNA sequence: TGCAGCGTGGACGGGCAGCTAGGAAACACCATATATTTT.